These 8 T cell receptor beta chains were sequenced from one sample in a study of T-cell reconstitution after alpha-beta-depleted transplantation in children. During its preparation, the TCRbeta library received unique molecular identifiers. TCRdb ran MiXCR on the PCR reads and lists one entry per CDR3 protein. The data contain about 980,000 distinct CDR3 sequences, roughly 31% of them seen just once; the ten biggest clones take up roughly 28%. The sample in question was PBMCs, mostly from graft donor cells, obtained 360 days after TCRalphabeta/CD19-depleted stem cell transplant. The receptors originated from a boy under two years old who had a stem cell transplant for SCID, so the T cells may come from the graft donor.

V usage is TRBV7-9 and J usage is TRBJ1-1; no clear D. The CDR3 sequence is 12 residues long. Trimming removed 7 bases from V and 4 bases from J, with 10 bases in between. Germline V lookup: CDR1 SEHNR, CDR2 FQNEAQ (reference sequence). CDR3 loop: CASTSGSTEAFF. CDR3 in DNA: TGTGCCAGCACGTCCGGTAGCACTGAAGCTTTCTTT.

This chain joins TRBV20-1 and TRBJ2-5; TRBD1 might be the D (6 bases). Trimming cost V 5 bases and J 1 base, with 8 bases left between them. Germline V gene lookup returns CDR1 DFQATT and CDR2 SNEGSKA (reference sequence). This CDR3 is built from 12 residues. CDR3 residues: CSASTGQETQYF. As DNA, the CDR3 is TGCAGTGCTTCGACAGGCCAAGAGACCCAGTACTTC.

The chain is built from TRBV6-6 and TRBJ1-1; no definite D call. Germline V CDR1 and CDR2: MNHNY, SVGAGI (reference sequence). V dropped 0 bases and J dropped 10 bases, with 9 bases sitting between them. CDR3 length: 12 amino acids. The DNA for the CDR3 is TGTGCCAGCAGTTACTCAGGGAGCGTAGCTTTCTTT. Protein sequence: CASSYSGSVAFF.

CDR3: CASSEAAGGPDTQYF. DNA of the CDR3: TGTGCCAGCAGTGAAGCGGCGGGGGGGCCAGATACGCAGTATTTT. The rearrangement links TRBV2 to TRBJ2-3; 9 bases are a match to TRBD2. The CDR3 loop spans 15 amino acids. Trimming took 0 bases from V and 4 from J; bases not matched to a gene: 2. Germline values: CDR1 SNHLY, CDR2 FYNNEI.

This clonotype was detected a few times. This rearrangement joins TRBV6-1 to TRBJ2-7; 8 bases are shared with TRBD1. Germline CDR1 is MNHNS and CDR2 is SASEGT. This CDR3 has 15 amino acids. The J segment lost 1 base and the V segment lost 6 bases, leaving 8 bases of the junction unmatched. Here the CDR3 reads CASSTDRGSSYEQYF. In nucleotides, the CDR3 is TGTGCCAGCAGCACAGACAGGGGATCGTCCTACGAGCAGTACTTC.

The CDR3 protein is CASSPGQGKWETQYF. Here the CDR3 DNA reads TGCGCCAGCAGCCCGGGACAGGGTAAATGGGAGACCCAGTACTTC. The V gene is TRBV5-1, the J gene TRBJ2-5; 9 nucleotides line up with TRBD1. The length of the CDR3 is 15 residues. Trimming took 4 bases from V and 5 from J; bases not matched to a gene: 9. CDR1 is SGHRS, CDR2 YFSETQ, per germline.

This chain links TRBV3-1 with TRBJ2-1; 7 nucleotides agree with TRBD1. This CDR3 spans 14 amino acids. Germline values: CDR1 LGHDT, CDR2 YNNKEL (reference sequence). V trimming: 3 bases; J trimming: 5 bases; junction bases outside the gene matches: 4. CDR3 in DNA: TGTGCCAGCAGCCAGACAGGGTTGCACAATGAGCAGTTCTTC. Translation: CASSQTGLHNEQFF.

This clonotype came up a few times. V usage is TRBV29-1 and J usage is TRBJ1-5; D is ambiguous. This CDR3 region has 14 residues. Deletions cut 5 bases from V and 0 bases from J, with 11 bases between. Germline V lookup: CDR1 SQVTM, CDR2 ANQGSEA. CDR3 DNA sequence: TGCAGCGTTCGAGCGGGAAGTAGCAATCAGCCCCAGCATTTT. This sequence encodes CSVRAGSSNQPQHF. Based on the CDR3 plus reference TRBV29-1 and TRBJ1-5, the full variable domain is SAVISQKPSRDICQRGTSLTIQCQVDSQVTMMFWYRQQPGQSLTLIATANQGSEATYESGFVIDKFPISRPNLTFSTLTVSNMSPEDSSIYLCSVRAGSSNQPQHFGDGTRLSIL.